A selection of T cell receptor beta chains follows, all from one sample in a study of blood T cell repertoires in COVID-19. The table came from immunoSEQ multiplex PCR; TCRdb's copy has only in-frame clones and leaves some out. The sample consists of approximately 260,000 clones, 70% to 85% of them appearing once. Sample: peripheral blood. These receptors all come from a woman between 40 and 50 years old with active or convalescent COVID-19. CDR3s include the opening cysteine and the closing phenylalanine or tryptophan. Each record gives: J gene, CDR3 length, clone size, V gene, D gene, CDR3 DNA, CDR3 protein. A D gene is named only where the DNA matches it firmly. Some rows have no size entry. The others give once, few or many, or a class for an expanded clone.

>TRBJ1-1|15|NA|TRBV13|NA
TGTGCCAGCAGCCGCCTCGGAGGGATGAACACTGAAGCTTTCTTT
CASSRLGGMNTEAFF
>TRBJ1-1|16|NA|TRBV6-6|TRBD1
TGTGCCAGCAGTTACGGGCAGGGGGACAGGAACACTGAAGCTTTCTTT
CASSYGQGDRNTEAFF
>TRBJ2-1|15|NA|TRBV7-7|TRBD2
TGTGCCAGCAGCGAACTAGCGGGGGGCCCCAATGAGCAGTTCTTC
CASSELAGGPNEQFF
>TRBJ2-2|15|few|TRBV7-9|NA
TGTGCCAGCAGCTTAGCAGCAGGGAACACCGGGGAGCTGTTTTTT
CASSLAAGNTGELFF
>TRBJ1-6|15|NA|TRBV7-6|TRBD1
TGTGCCAGCAGCCCTACCACAGGGGTCGTTTCACCCCTCCACTTT
CASSPTTGVVSPLHF
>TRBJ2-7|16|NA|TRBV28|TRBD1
TGTGCCAGCAGAAAGGGTGGGGGACAGGGGGCCTACGAGCAGTACTTC
CASRKGGGQGAYEQYF
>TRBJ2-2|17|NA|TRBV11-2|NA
TGTGCCAGCAGCTCACCCATTAGGTCCCCCCTCGGGGGGGAGCTGTTTTTT
CASSSPIRSPLGGELFF
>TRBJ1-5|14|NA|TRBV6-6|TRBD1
TGTGCCAGCAGACAACAGGGGAACAATCAGCCCCAGCATTTT
CASRQQGNNQPQHF
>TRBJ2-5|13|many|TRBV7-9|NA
TGTGCCAGCAGCTTAAGTAGGGAGGAGACCCAGTACTTC
CASSLSREETQYF
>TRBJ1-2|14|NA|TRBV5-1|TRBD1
TGCGCCAGCAGACATCCGGGACAGGGAGCTGGCTACACCTTC
CASRHPGQGAGYTF
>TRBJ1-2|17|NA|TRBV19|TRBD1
TGTGCCAGTAGTATAGACTTCACAGGGGGCGGAAGGTATGGCTACACCTTC
CASSIDFTGGGRYGYTF
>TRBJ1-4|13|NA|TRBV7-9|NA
TGTGCCAGCAGCTACGGACAGAATGAAAAACTGTTTTTT
CASSYGQNEKLFF
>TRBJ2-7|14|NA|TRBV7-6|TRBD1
TGTGCCAGCAGCCGGACAGGGGGATTCTACGAGCAGTACTTC
CASSRTGGFYEQYF
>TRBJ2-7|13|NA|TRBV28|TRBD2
TGTGCCAGCAGCAGACTAGCGTACTACGAGCAGTACTTC
CASSRLAYYEQYF
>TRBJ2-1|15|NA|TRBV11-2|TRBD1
TGTGCCAGCATGGGGGGTGGGACAGGGATGAATGAGCAGTTCTTC
CASMGGGTGMNEQFF
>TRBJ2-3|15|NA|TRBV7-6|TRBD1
TGTGCCAGCAGTTACGGGACAGGGAGCACAGATACGCAGTATTTT
CASSYGTGSTDTQYF
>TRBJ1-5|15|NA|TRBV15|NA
TGTGCCACCAGCAGAGACAGGGGTAGGAGTCAGCCCCAGCATTTT
CATSRDRGRSQPQHF
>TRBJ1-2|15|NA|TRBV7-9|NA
TGTGCCAGCAGAGCTTTCGGGACACCTCTTGAGGGCTACACCTTC
CASRAFGTPLEGYTF
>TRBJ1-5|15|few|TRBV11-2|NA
TGTGCCAGCAGCTTAGATGGGAGGGGGGATCAGCCCCAGCATTTT
CASSLDGRGDQPQHF
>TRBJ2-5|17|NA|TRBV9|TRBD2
TGTGCCAGCAGCCGGGGACTAGCGGGGGCCCACCAAGAGACCCAGTACTTC
CASSRGLAGAHQETQYF